This TCR beta chain was captured in a study of blood T cell repertoires in COVID-19. The wider study: Italy, Spain and the United States were the sources of the convalescent and acute COVID-19 samples. From T cells, B-cell-depleted T cells, or PBMCs came the material, which was cDNA or gDNA.

The CDR3 sequence is 12 residues long. With 6 bases removed from V and 0 bases from J, the gap between germline ends came to 8 bases. The germline V gene encodes CDR1 SQVTM and CDR2 ANQGSEA. The Seattle patients, enrolled during active infection, were followed longitudinally. Clones were sequenced by immunoSEQ multiplex PCR, and TCRdb holds only the in-frame ones, with some missing. This table has roughly 100,000 clones, less than 95% appearing once. The chain links TRBV29-1 to TRBJ1-1; D is unresolved. The sample was peripheral blood. This clonotype originated in a man aged 18 to 35 with COVID-19, enrolled during active disease. CDR3 in amino acids: CSVYSLNTEAFF. Here the CDR3 DNA reads TGCAGCGTCTACTCACTGAACACTGAAGCTTTCTTT.